A selection of T cell receptor beta chains follows, all from one sample in a study of regulatory T cells in long-lasting Graves disease. MiXCR was run by TCRdb on the multiplex PCR reads, yielding one entry per CDR3 protein. The top ten clones hold around 12% of a sample with 550,000 to 600,000 distinct CDR3 sequences, 15% to 20% of them seen once. These data also formed part of another study, on T cells in Graves' hyperthyroidism and ophthalmopathy.

Sequenced material: peripheral blood mononuclear cells (PBMCs), taken at new diagnosis, from a patient treated with antithyroid drugs. The source of these receptors is a man between 18 and 29 years old with Graves disease. Both conserved end residues are part of each CDR3. D genes are given only for firm matches. Clone size is given for some rows only: seen once, a few or many times, or a class if the clone is expanded.

D: TRBD2; size: many; V: TRBV12-3/TRBV12-4; J: TRBJ2-1; DNA: TGTGCCAGCAGTTCCGGGACTAGCGGCAACAATGAGCAGTTCTTC; CDR3: CASSSGTSGNNEQFF
D: .; size: .; V: TRBV9; J: TRBJ2-3; DNA: TGTGCCAGCAGCGAGGAGGGGTACACAGATACGCAGTATTTT; CDR3: CASSEEGYTDTQYF
D: .; size: few; V: TRBV18; J: TRBJ2-1; DNA: TGTGCCAGCTCACCAAGGACCCCCCAGGGGTACAATGAGCAGTTCTTC; CDR3: CASSPRTPQGYNEQFF
D: .; size: many; V: TRBV27; J: TRBJ2-7; DNA: TGTGCCAGCAGTTTGGGCCCGGGAACCTACTACGAGCAGTACTTC; CDR3: CASSLGPGTYYEQYF
D: .; size: .; V: TRBV29-1; J: TRBJ1-2; DNA: TGCAGCGTTGAGCCACCCGGCTACACCTTC; CDR3: CSVEPPGYTF
D: .; size: many; V: TRBV30; J: TRBJ2-1; DNA: TGTGCCGCCACAGGTTCAAGCTCCTACAATGAGCAGTTCTTC; CDR3: CAATGSSSYNEQFF
D: .; size: .; V: TRBV5-1; J: TRBJ2-5; DNA: TGCGCCAGCAGCTTGGCCATCTTACCCGGAGACAGGAAGGAGACCCAGTACTTC; CDR3: CASSLAILPGDRKETQYF
D: .; size: many; V: TRBV28; J: TRBJ2-7; DNA: TGTGCCAGCAGTTTATGGGGGGCCAGACCCTACGAGCAGTACTTC; CDR3: CASSLWGARPYEQYF
D: .; size: .; V: TRBV15; J: TRBJ2-3; DNA: TGTGCCACCAGCAGAGCGGGGTCTAGCACAGATACGCAGTATTTT; CDR3: CATSRAGSSTDTQYF
D: .; size: many; V: TRBV20-1; J: TRBJ1-6; DNA: TGCAGTGCTAGAGAGGGGTTTTCACCCCTCCACTTT; CDR3: CSAREGFSPLHF
D: TRBD2; size: many; V: TRBV19; J: TRBJ2-3; DNA: TGTGCCAGTAGTATAAAACGCCTAGCGGGAGGAGCAGATACGCAGTATTTT; CDR3: CASSIKRLAGGADTQYF
D: TRBD2; size: many; V: TRBV6-1; J: TRBJ2-3; DNA: TGTGCCAGCAGCAACGGGGGGACTAGCGGCACCCCACGCACAGATACGCAGTATTTT; CDR3: CASSNGGTSGTPRTDTQYF
D: .; size: few; V: TRBV19; J: TRBJ2-5; DNA: TGTGCCAGTAGTCCGGCGGGGTCACAAGAGACCCAGTACTTC; CDR3: CASSPAGSQETQYF
D: .; size: few; V: TRBV9; J: TRBJ2-3; DNA: TGTGCCAGCAGCGTTTTGGATTCTGGCACAGATACGCAGTATTTT; CDR3: CASSVLDSGTDTQYF
D: .; size: .; V: TRBV5-1; J: TRBJ1-4; DNA: TGCGCCAGCAGCTTGTTTTCAGGGGCGGGGGAAAAACTGTTTTTT; CDR3: CASSLFSGAGEKLFF
D: TRBD1; size: many; V: TRBV10-3; J: TRBJ1-1; DNA: TGTGCCATCAGTGATAAGGGACAGGGGAACACTGAAGCTTTCTTT; CDR3: CAISDKGQGNTEAFF
D: TRBD1; size: .; V: TRBV28; J: TRBJ2-7; DNA: TGTGCCAGCAGTCAGACCCAGACAGGGGGCTACGAGCAGTACTTC; CDR3: CASSQTQTGGYEQYF
D: TRBD2; size: .; V: TRBV5-1; J: TRBJ2-1; DNA: TGCGCCAGCAGCCCGTCGGCGGGGGTAGCGGGGAGCTCCTACAATGAGCAGTTCTTC; CDR3: CASSPSAGVAGSSYNEQFF
D: .; size: .; V: TRBV19; J: TRBJ2-3; DNA: TGTGCCAGTAGTAACCAACCGGGCGCAGATACGCAGTATTTT; CDR3: CASSNQPGADTQYF
D: .; size: once; V: TRBV4-1; J: TRBJ1-6; DNA: TGCGCCAGCAGCCAAGATTGGTCTACCAATTCACCCCTCCACTTT; CDR3: CASSQDWSTNSPLHF
D: .; size: few; V: TRBV4-2; J: TRBJ2-7; DNA: TGTGCCAGCAGCCCTGAGACGTTAAGCTCCTACGAGCAGTACTTC; CDR3: CASSPETLSSYEQYF
D: TRBD1; size: .; V: TRBV7-2; J: TRBJ1-5; DNA: TGTGCCAGCAGTCCTACAGGGGGCTCGTATCAGCCCCAGCATTTT; CDR3: CASSPTGGSYQPQHF
D: .; size: many; V: TRBV13; J: TRBJ2-2; DNA: TGTGCCAGCAGCACCAGCGTTTCCGGGGAGCTGTTTTTT; CDR3: CASSTSVSGELFF
D: TRBD1; size: many; V: TRBV19; J: TRBJ2-1; DNA: TGTGCCAGTAGTATTAACAGGGGCAATGAGCAGTTCTTC; CDR3: CASSINRGNEQFF
D: TRBD1; size: .; V: TRBV9; J: TRBJ2-7; DNA: TGCGCCAGCAGCCAGGCGACAGGGGAACTCTACAAGCAGTACTTC; CDR3: CASSQATGELYKQYF
D: .; size: many; V: TRBV30; J: TRBJ2-7; DNA: TGTGCCTGGAGTGTCTCAGGAGACGAGCAGTACTTC; CDR3: CAWSVSGDEQYF
D: .; size: many; V: TRBV28; J: TRBJ2-7; DNA: TGTGCCAGCAGGAACCGGGACATCCTCGAGCAGTACTTC; CDR3: CASRNRDILEQYF
D: TRBD2; size: .; V: TRBV29-1; J: TRBJ2-7; DNA: TGCAGCGTTGACTTCGGGACTAGCTTTAGCGAGCAGTACTTC; CDR3: CSVDFGTSFSEQYF
D: .; size: few; V: TRBV5-5; J: TRBJ2-7; DNA: TGTGCCAGCAGCTTGGACCAGGGCGGTTTTTACGAGCAGTACTTC; CDR3: CASSLDQGGFYEQYF
D: TRBD2; size: .; V: TRBV5-1; J: TRBJ2-3; DNA: TGCGCCAGCAGCTCCGCTGGACTAGCGGGGCTTGATACGCAGTATTTT; CDR3: CASSSAGLAGLDTQYF
D: TRBD1; size: .; V: TRBV30; J: TRBJ2-5; DNA: TGTGCCTGGGGACAGGGGGCGGCGGAGACCCAGTACTTC; CDR3: CAWGQGAAETQYF
D: TRBD1; size: few; V: TRBV6-1; J: TRBJ1-5; DNA: TGTGCCAGCAGAGTGACAGGGGGCGCGTCGGGGCCCCAGCATTTT; CDR3: CASRVTGGASGPQHF
D: .; size: few; V: TRBV6-1; J: TRBJ1-4; DNA: TGTGCCAGCAGCCGCCGGGTCGGTGGGGAAAAACTGTTTTTT; CDR3: CASSRRVGGEKLFF
D: TRBD1; size: .; V: TRBV20-1; J: TRBJ2-7; DNA: TGCAGTGCTTGGGGACAGGGGGTCCACGAGCAGTACTTC; CDR3: CSAWGQGVHEQYF
D: .; size: many; V: TRBV11-2; J: TRBJ2-1; DNA: TGTGCCAGCAGTCTCGAGGCTACCCCTTACAATGAGCAGTTCTTC; CDR3: CASSLEATPYNEQFF
D: .; size: .; V: TRBV5-6; J: TRBJ1-2; DNA: TGTGCCAGCGGAGGGCTGGGGGGCTACACCTTC; CDR3: CASGGLGGYTF
D: TRBD2; size: .; V: TRBV19; J: TRBJ2-7; DNA: TGTGCCAGTAGCATTACCGCGGGACTAGCCTACGAGCAGTACTTC; CDR3: CASSITAGLAYEQYF
D: .; size: few; V: TRBV28; J: TRBJ1-4; DNA: TGTGCCAGCAGTTCGTCCAGGGTTGCAACTAATGAAAAACTGTTTTTT; CDR3: CASSSSRVATNEKLFF
D: TRBD2; size: few; V: TRBV12-3/TRBV12-4; J: TRBJ2-7; DNA: TGTGCCAGCAGTTCCTACCTAGCGGGGGAGCAGTACTTC; CDR3: CASSSYLAGEQYF
D: .; size: few; V: TRBV15; J: TRBJ2-5; DNA: TGTGCCACCAGCAGAGTTAACACCCAAGAGACCCAGTACTTC; CDR3: CATSRVNTQETQYF
D: .; size: .; V: TRBV5-6; J: TRBJ2-7; DNA: TGTGCCAGCAACTTGGAGGTAGACTACGAGCAGTACTTC; CDR3: CASNLEVDYEQYF
D: .; size: many; V: TRBV5-1; J: TRBJ1-1; DNA: TGCGCCAGCAGCTTGGAGGCAGTGAACACTGAAGCTTTCTTT; CDR3: CASSLEAVNTEAFF
D: .; size: .; V: TRBV5-1; J: TRBJ1-2; DNA: TGCGCCAGCAGCTTGGTCGAGGGGCCCGTCTATGGCTACACCTTC; CDR3: CASSLVEGPVYGYTF
D: TRBD2; size: few; V: TRBV5-4; J: TRBJ2-1; DNA: TGTGCCAGCAGCGGGGGGGGGACTAGCGGGAGTGCGTCCTACAATGAGCAGTTCTTC; CDR3: CASSGGGTSGSASYNEQFF
D: .; size: .; V: TRBV27; J: TRBJ2-3; DNA: TGTGCCAGCAGAATCACAGGGCCAATCGATACGCAGTATTTT; CDR3: CASRITGPIDTQYF
D: .; size: .; V: TRBV4-2; J: TRBJ2-3; DNA: TGTGCCAGCAGCCCGGAGGACGGGGGCACAGATACGCAGTATTTT; CDR3: CASSPEDGGTDTQYF
D: .; size: .; V: TRBV4-1; J: TRBJ2-7; DNA: TGCGCCAGCAGCCCCCCGGGCAGGGAGTACGAGCAGTACTTC; CDR3: CASSPPGREYEQYF
D: TRBD2; size: many; V: TRBV3-1; J: TRBJ2-1; DNA: TGTGCCAGCAGACCTACCGGGACTAGCGGGAGCGGGGAGCAGTTCTTC; CDR3: CASRPTGTSGSGEQFF
D: .; size: .; V: TRBV20-1; J: TRBJ2-6; DNA: TGCAGTGCCTTTCGGGACGACGTCCTGACTTTC; CDR3: CSAFRDDVLTF
D: TRBD1; size: .; V: TRBV6-2/TRBV6-3; J: TRBJ2-7; DNA: TGTGCCAGCAGTCGACAGGGATCGGACGAGCAGTACTTC; CDR3: CASSRQGSDEQYF
D: .; size: many; V: TRBV7-9; J: TRBJ2-3; DNA: TGTGCCAGCAGCCCGTTCGGTGATACGCAGTATTTT; CDR3: CASSPFGDTQYF
D: TRBD2; size: .; V: TRBV20-1; J: TRBJ2-2; DNA: TGCAGTGCTAGACCGGCCGGGACTACTAACACCGGGGAGCTGTTTTTT; CDR3: CSARPAGTTNTGELFF
D: .; size: few; V: TRBV20-1; J: TRBJ2-2; DNA: TGCAGTGCTCTAGACCCAAGTGGGGGTTCGGGCACCGGGGAGCTGTTTTTT; CDR3: CSALDPSGGSGTGELFF
D: .; size: many; V: TRBV28; J: TRBJ2-7; DNA: TGTGCCAGCAGCCTGATAAGGGGGGGCTGGAACGAGCAGTACTTC; CDR3: CASSLIRGGWNEQYF
D: .; size: .; V: TRBV30; J: TRBJ2-1; DNA: TGTGCCTGGATGGCCGTCGGGATCTACAATGAGCAGTTCTTC; CDR3: CAWMAVGIYNEQFF